This T cell receptor beta chain was sequenced in a study of shared clonotypes between healthy human individuals. The CDR3 spans 17 residues. Germline V gene lookup returns CDR1 SGHNT and CDR2 YENEEA. V was pared by 0 bases and J by 2 bases, with 17 bases between. Clones were sequenced by immunoSEQ multiplex PCR, and TCRdb holds only the in-frame ones, with some missing. The sample carries about 460,000 clones, around 77% recorded once. The donor population consisted of healthy HIV-negative adults with no recent acute infections or vaccinations. About 90 million PBMCs were counted before genomic DNA extraction.

This TCR was sampled from a woman aged 40 to 50 in good health. Some clones in this sample may be carry-over from other donors' samples. Sequencing was carried out using PBMCs. The rearrangement links TRBV11-3 to TRBJ2-7; weak D call: TRBD1 (6 bases). The CDR3 region is CASSLEQGAPRPYEQYF. The CDR3, as DNA: TGTGCCAGCAGCTTAGAACAGGGAGCCCCCAGGCCCTACGAGCAGTACTTC.